A selection of T cell receptor beta chains follows, all from one sample in a study of blood T cells in healthy people across ages. TCRdb itself ran the 5' RACE reads through MiXCR, one entry per CDR3 protein. The table includes approximately 800,000 distinct CDR3 sequences, around 25% detected once. These sequences were also reported in another study, on T cells of mothers and their children.

The sample was blood. The receptors stem from a boy aged 10-17 years in good health. The CDR3 runs from the conserved cysteine through the conserved F or W. The D gene is left open where the match is weak. Clone sizes are given selectively: once, few, many, or a class where the clone is expanded.

V	size	J	length	D	CDR3	DNA
TRBV5-1	few	TRBJ2-5	15	TRBD2	CASSLESGLEEAQYF	TGCGCCAGCAGCTTGGAATCAGGACTAGAGGAGGCCCAGTACTTC
TRBV12-3/TRBV12-4	.	TRBJ1-2	13	.	CASTIDGLYGYTF	TGTGCCAGCACCATAGACGGACTATATGGCTACACCTTC
TRBV4-1	few	TRBJ2-1	14	.	CASSKGGDGNEQFF	TGCGCCAGCAGTAAGGGAGGCGATGGTAATGAGCAGTTCTTC
TRBV6-1	few	TRBJ2-7	14	TRBD1	CASRDRGSIYEQYF	TGTGCCAGCCGGGACAGGGGGTCAATCTACGAGCAGTACTTC
TRBV27	few	TRBJ1-4	15	TRBD1	CASSARTGWSGKLFF	TGTGCCAGCAGTGCGCGGACAGGGTGGTCGGGAAAACTGTTTTTT
TRBV20-1	.	TRBJ2-3	13	TRBD1	CSALSNSGTGEYF	TGCAGTGCCCTCTCTAACTCCGGGACAGGGGAGTATTTT
TRBV12-3/TRBV12-4	.	TRBJ2-5	16	.	CASSPRGKWGQETQYF	TGTGCCAGCAGTCCCCGGGGGAAATGGGGCCAAGAGACCCAGTACTTC
TRBV11-2	.	TRBJ1-1	13	TRBD1	CASNGQGLTEAFF	TGTGCCAGCAATGGACAGGGCCTTACTGAAGCTTTCTTT
TRBV6-6	few	TRBJ2-7	14	.	CAITRKRDSYEQYF	TGTGCCATTACCAGGAAACGAGATTCCTACGAGCAGTACTTC
TRBV3-1	.	TRBJ1-5	17	TRBD1	CASSKGQGPYSNQPQHF	TGTGCCAGCAGCAAAGGACAGGGGCCGTATAGCAATCAGCCCCAGCATTTT
TRBV15	.	TRBJ1-3	15	.	CATRKGLPSGNTIYF	TGTGCCACCAGAAAGGGGCTGCCCTCAGGAAACACCATATATTTT